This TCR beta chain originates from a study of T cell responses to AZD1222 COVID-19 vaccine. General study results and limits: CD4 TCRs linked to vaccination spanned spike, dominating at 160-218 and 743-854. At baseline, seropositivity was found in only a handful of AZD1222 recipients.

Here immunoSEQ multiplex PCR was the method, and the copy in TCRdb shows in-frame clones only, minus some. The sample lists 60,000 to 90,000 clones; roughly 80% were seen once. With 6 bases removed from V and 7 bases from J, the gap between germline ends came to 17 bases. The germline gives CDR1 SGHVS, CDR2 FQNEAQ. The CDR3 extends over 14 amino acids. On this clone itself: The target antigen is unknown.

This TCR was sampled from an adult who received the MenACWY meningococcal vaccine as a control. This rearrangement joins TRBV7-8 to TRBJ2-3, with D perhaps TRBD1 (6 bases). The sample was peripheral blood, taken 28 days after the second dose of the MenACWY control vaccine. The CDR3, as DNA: TGTGCCAGCAGATTACACCGCCAGGGGAATACGCAGTATTTT. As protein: CASRLHRQGNTQYF.